This T cell receptor beta chain was obtained from a study of blood T cell repertoires in COVID-19. Study summary: Spain, Italy and the United States supplied samples that represented acute and convalescent COVID-19. T cells, B-cell-depleted T cells, or PBMCs supplied cDNA or gDNA.

Trimming left V 4 bases short and J 5 bases short, with 14 bases between. In germline, CDR1 is MGHDK, CDR2 SYGVNS. The CDR3 extends over 15 amino acids. In the original analysis: Estimation of nucleated cell counts was performed using reference gene primer amplification. Profiled with immunoSEQ multiplex PCR; TCRdb holds only in-frame clones, not every one. V and J calls and clone size come straight from that table; D and trimming were deduced from the DNA. The sample consists of about 42,000 clones, around 87% of them appearing once. This clone was detected a few times. This clonotype originated in a man between 25 and 39 years old with active or convalescent COVID-19. The source material was peripheral blood. V gene TRBV25-1 combines with J gene TRBJ1-4, with D maybe TRBD1 (5 bases). In DNA form, the CDR3 reads TGTGCCAGCAGTGGAGCGGGACGGCTCAATGAAAAACTGTTTTTT. Its translation: CASSGAGRLNEKLFF.